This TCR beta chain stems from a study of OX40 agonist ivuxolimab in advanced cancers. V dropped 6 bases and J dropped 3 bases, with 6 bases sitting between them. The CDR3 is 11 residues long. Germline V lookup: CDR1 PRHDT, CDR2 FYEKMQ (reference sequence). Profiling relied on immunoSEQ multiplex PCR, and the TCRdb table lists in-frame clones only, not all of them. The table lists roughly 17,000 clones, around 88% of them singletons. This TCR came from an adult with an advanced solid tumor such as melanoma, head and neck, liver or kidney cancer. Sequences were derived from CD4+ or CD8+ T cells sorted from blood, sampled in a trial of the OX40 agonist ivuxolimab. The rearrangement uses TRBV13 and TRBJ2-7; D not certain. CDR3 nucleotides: TGTGCCAGCAGAGCCTTCTACGAGCAGTACTTC. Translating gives CASRAFYEQYF. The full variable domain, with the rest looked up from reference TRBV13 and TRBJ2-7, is AAGVIQSPRHLIKEKRETATLKCYPIPRHDTVYWYQQGPGQDPQFLISFYEKMQSDKGSIPDRFSAQQFSDYHSELNMSSLELGDSALYFCASRAFYEQYFGPGTRLTVT.